Shown below are 31 T cell receptor beta chains from a single sample sequenced in a study of CD8+ T cells in alopecia areata. cDNA serving as the sequencing template came from extracted, reverse transcribed RNA. Using immunoSEQ multiplex PCR, the repertoire was profiled, and TCRdb retains in-frame clones only, with some absent. The sample shows fewer than 150,000 clones, around 64% of them seen only once. The sample taken for sequencing was CD4+ T cells sorted from blood. These receptors came from a human donor in good health.

The chain has TRBV7-2 and TRBJ2-3; D remains ambiguous. The CDR3 loop spans 14 amino acids. Germline V CDR1 and CDR2: SGHTA, FQGNSA. Deletions cut 4 bases from V and 2 bases from J, with 10 bases between. This chain's CDR3 is CASSWSVDTDTQYF. The DNA of the CDR3 is TGTGCCAGCAGCTGGTCGGTGGACACAGATACGCAGTATTTT. The whole variable domain, filled in from reference TRBV7-2 and TRBJ2-3, reads GAGVSQSPSNKVTEKGKDVELRCDPISGHTALYWYRQSLGQGLEFLIYFQGNSAPDKSGLPSDRFSAERTGGSVSTLTIQRTQQEDSAVYLCASSWSVDTDTQYFGPGTRLTVL.

The V gene is TRBV6-5, the J gene TRBJ1-4; D is perhaps TRBD1 (5 bases). This CDR3 is 14 amino acids long. V lost 2 bases and J lost 4, with 8 bases in between. Germline assignment: CDR1 MNHEY and CDR2 SVGAGI. In DNA, the CDR3 is TGTGCCAGCAGTTACGAGGGGAATAATGAAAAACTGTTTTTT. Translating gives CASSYEGNNEKLFF.

The V gene is TRBV2, the J gene TRBJ1-3; D gene ambiguous. CDR1 is SNHLY and CDR2 is FYNNEI in the germline V gene. The CDR3 totals 13 residues. Trimming shortened V by 3 bases and J by 3 bases, and 6 bases separated the two germline ends. As DNA, the CDR3 is TGTGCCAGCAGTGAGACATATGGAAACACCATATATTTT. It translates to CASSETYGNTIYF.

This chain links TRBV5-1 with TRBJ1-1, with TRBD1 as a possible D gene (6 bases). V was trimmed by 1 base and J by 4 bases, leaving 8 bases between them. There are 13 residues in the CDR3. Germline CDR1 and CDR2: SGHRS and YFSETQ. The CDR3 coding sequence is TGCGCCAGCAGCTTGAAAGGGGGCACTGAAGCTTTCTTT. Translation gives CASSLKGGTEAFF.

Here the CDR3 reads CASSNLPGQGGYGYTF. CDR3 sequence (DNA): TGCGCCAGCAGCAACTTACCGGGACAGGGAGGCTATGGCTACACCTTC. V usage is TRBV5-1 and J usage is TRBJ1-2; TRBD1 matches 9 bases. The CDR3 has 16 residues. The germline V gene encodes CDR1 SGHRS and CDR2 YFSETQ. Trimming took 4 bases from V and 4 from J; bases not matched to a gene: 11. Full variable domain (missing parts from reference TRBV5-1 and TRBJ1-2): KAGVTQTPRYLIKTRGQQVTLSCSPISGHRSVSWYQQTPGQGLQFLFEYFSETQRNKGNFPGRFSGRQFSNSRSEMNVSTLELGDSALYLCASSNLPGQGGYGYTFGSGTRLTVV.

The CDR3 protein is CASSPPGSSYNEQFF. CDR3 DNA: TGTGCCAGCAGCCCTCCAGGGAGCTCCTACAATGAGCAGTTCTTC. V and J are TRBV7-9 and TRBJ2-1; the D call may be TRBD1 or TRBD2 (5 bases each). CDR3 length: 15 residues. The V gene lost 5 bases and the J gene lost 0 bases, with 11 bases spanning the gap. The germline gives CDR1 SEHNR, CDR2 FQNEAQ (reference sequence).

The chain couples TRBV29-1 to TRBJ2-3; maybe TRBD1 (6 bases). The CDR3 has 13 amino acids. V lost 3 bases to trimming and J lost 5 bases, with 12 bases between them. The germline V gene encodes CDR1 SQVTM and CDR2 ANQGSEA. CDR3 in DNA: TGCAGCGTTGAGGCAGGGGTGAGAGATACGCAGTATTTT. Translated: CSVEAGVRDTQYF.

The chain joins TRBV11-2 to TRBJ1-5, with no clear D. Trimming pared 5 bases from V and 6 bases from J, leaving 11 bases between. The CDR3 is made up of 13 amino acids. The germline V gene has CDR1 SGHAT and CDR2 FQNNGV. CDR3 DNA: TGTGCCAGCAGCCCGGCAGGAAGTCAGCCCCAGCATTTT. It codes for CASSPAGSQPQHF.

V gene TRBV25-1 combines with J gene TRBJ1-4, with a possible D match to TRBD1 (6 bases). Germline V gene lookup returns CDR1 MGHDK and CDR2 SYGVNS. CDR3 length: 16 amino acids. V was trimmed by 8 bases and J by 5 bases, leaving 21 bases between them. The CDR3 DNA reads TGTGCCAGCGGAAGACCCCTGACAGGATCAAATGAAAAACTGTTTTTT. This gives the protein CASGRPLTGSNEKLFF.

The V gene is TRBV29-1, the J gene TRBJ1-1; D gene ambiguous. The length of the CDR3 is 11 residues. Per germline, CDR1 SQVTM and CDR2 ANQGSEA. V dropped 4 bases and J dropped 1 base, with 4 bases sitting between them. CDR3 sequence (DNA): TGCAGCGTTGGGAGGAACACTGAAGCTTTCTTT. The encoded protein is CSVGRNTEAFF.

This clone was detected a few times. V and J are TRBV20-1 and TRBJ2-7; D is unclear. The CDR3 sequence is 11 residues long. The V and J ends lost 7 bases and 0 bases respectively, with 7 bases between them. From germline, CDR1 is DFQATT and CDR2 SNEGSKA (reference sequence). CDR3 in amino acids: CSVGNSYEQYF. The DNA for the CDR3 is TGCAGTGTGGGGAACTCCTACGAGCAGTACTTC.

The count of this clone is one. The chain couples TRBV4-1 to TRBJ1-6, with D unresolved. Per the germline V gene, CDR1 is MGHRA and CDR2 is YSYEKL. This CDR3 is 13 amino acids long. The germline V and J ends were trimmed by 0 bases and 7 bases, with 4 bases remaining between them. CDR3 in amino acids: CASSQDPNSPLHF. The CDR3 coding sequence is TGCGCCAGCAGCCAAGATCCAAATTCACCCCTCCACTTT.

The CDR3 loop reads CASSGEGGWVQPQHF. The CDR3 DNA reads TGTGCCAGCAGTGGTGAGGGAGGATGGGTCCAACCCCAGCATTTT. This chain uses TRBV2 with TRBJ1-5; D unclear. CDR1 and CDR2 from the germline V gene are SNHLY and FYNNEI. V was trimmed by 4 bases and J by 10 bases, leaving 20 bases between them. CDR3 length: 15 amino acids.

As for this clone: The DNA is omitted, as the CDR3 cannot be located on it reliably, and the CDR3 follows TCRdb's listing. The chain employs TRBV6-5 and TRBJ1-5. The CDR3 numbers 14 amino acids, ends counted. CDR1 MNHEY and CDR2 SVGAGI come from the germline V gene. The CDR3: CASSSSGSFQPQHF.

Only a few counts were recorded for this clone. The J gene is TRBJ1-5, the V gene TRBV7-9; 11 bases are a match to TRBD1. This CDR3 contains 14 residues. V shed 3 bases, J shed 7 bases, and the junction held 2 bases outside the gene matches. CDR1 is SEHNR, CDR2 FQNEAQ, per germline (reference sequence). The chain's CDR3 is CASSLGQGEQPQHF. The CDR3 coding sequence is TGTGCCAGCAGCTTGGGACAGGGGGAACAGCCCCAGCATTTT.

The table lists this clone with a few counts. The CDR3: CATSSGGTEYGYTF. As DNA, the CDR3 is TGTGCCACCAGCAGTGGCGGGACAGAGTATGGCTACACCTTC. This rearrangement joins TRBV15 to TRBJ1-2; 7 bases map to TRBD1. Germline lookup yields CDR1 LNHNV and CDR2 YYDKDF (reference sequence). This CDR3 has 14 amino acids. The junction had 6 bases not matched to a gene; V was cut back by 3 bases and J by 5 bases.

This clone occurred a few times. The rearrangement uses TRBV4-1 and TRBJ2-1, with D maybe TRBD2 (7 bases). Germline CDR1 is MGHRA and CDR2 is YSYEKL. CDR3 length: 16 amino acids. With 1 base removed from V and 1 base from J, the gap between germline ends came to 11 bases. CDR3 sequence: CASSQGGGRSYNEQFF. CDR3 sequence (DNA): TGCGCCAGCAGCCAAGGGGGGGGCCGGTCCTACAATGAGCAGTTCTTC.

This rearrangement joins TRBV30 to TRBJ1-2, with 7 bases that match TRBD1. V lost 0 bases to trimming and J lost 9 bases; unmatched junction nucleotides: 4. Germline V lookup: CDR1 GTSNPN, CDR2 SVGIG (reference sequence). The CDR3 runs to 12 residues. CDR3 in amino acids: CAWSVRDSSYTF. DNA of the CDR3: TGTGCCTGGAGTGTACGGGACAGTAGCTACACCTTC.

The chain carries TRBV11-2 and TRBJ1-1; D unresolved. Germline CDR1 reads SGHAT; CDR2 reads FQNNGV. This CDR3 is built from 14 residues. The V gene lost 5 bases and the J gene lost 5 bases, with 15 bases spanning the gap. The CDR3 nucleotides are TGTGCCAGCAGCCCAACGGGAGTATATACTGAAGCTTTCTTT. Translating it yields CASSPTGVYTEAFF.

V is TRBV6-1 and J is TRBJ2-1; TRBD1 matches at 8 bases. The ends lost 4 bases at V and 4 bases at J; junction bases unmatched: 9. The germline gives CDR1 MNHNS, CDR2 SASEGT. CDR3 length equals 16 residues. The CDR3 DNA reads TGTGCCAGCAGTGTGGACTGGGACAGGCCTTACAATGAGCAGTTCTTC. Protein: CASSVDWDRPYNEQFF.

This chain uses TRBV5-1 with TRBJ2-3; possible D gene TRBD2, 6 bases. The CDR3 covers 15 residues. Trimming removed 0 bases at V and 7 bases at J, with 15 bases between. Germline V gene sequence: CDR1 SGHRS, CDR2 YFSETQ. The CDR3 nucleotides are TGCGCCAGCAGCTTGGATCGAGGAGGGACGAATACGCAGTATTTT. Protein: CASSLDRGGTNTQYF.

J is TRBJ1-4 and V is TRBV30; 7 bases fit TRBD1. Germline assignment: CDR1 GTSNPN and CDR2 SVGIG (reference sequence). This CDR3 contains 12 residues. Losses at the gene ends were 4 bases for V and 11 bases for J; bases not matched to a gene: 7. CDR3: CAWTPGQPKLFF. CDR3 coding DNA: TGTGCCTGGACCCCGGGACAGCCGAAACTGTTTTTT.

This chain uses TRBV30 with TRBJ2-1; possibly TRBD2 for D (6 bases). Germline CDR1 GTSNPN, CDR2 SVGIG (reference sequence). V lost 4 bases and J 3 bases, leaving 10 bases between the germline ends. This CDR3 contains 13 residues. The DNA of the CDR3 is TGTGCCTGGAAGGGAGGAAACTACAATGAGCAGTTCTTC. It codes for CAWKGGNYNEQFF.

V is TRBV7-2 and J is TRBJ1-5; perhaps TRBD1 as D (6 bases). From germline, CDR1 is SGHTA and CDR2 FQGNSA. The length of the CDR3 is 15 residues. The germline V and J ends were trimmed by 4 bases and 4 bases, with 14 bases remaining between them. The CDR3 reads CASSSIGQINQPQHF. The CDR3 DNA sequence: TGTGCCAGCAGCTCGATCGGACAGATTAATCAGCCCCAGCATTTT.

This clone has a handful of counts. The rearrangement links TRBV7-2 to TRBJ1-5; tentatively, D is TRBD1 (5 bases). CDR1 is SGHTA, CDR2 FQGNSA, per germline. The length of the CDR3 is 15 residues. Between the trimmed V and J ends, which lost 4 bases and 4 bases, there was a span of 14 bases. The CDR3 spells CASSSAQGGNQPQHF. In nucleotides, the CDR3 is TGTGCCAGCAGCTCCGCCCAGGGAGGGAATCAGCCCCAGCATTTT.

The chain recombines TRBV29-1 with TRBJ2-3; 13 positions match TRBD2. The CDR3 has 16 amino acids. Germline-derived CDR1 and CDR2 are SQVTM and ANQGSEA. Losses at the gene ends were 6 bases for V and 2 bases for J; bases not matched to a gene: 8. For the CDR3, the DNA is TGCAGCGTCGGGCGGACTAGCGGGGGTAACACAGATACGCAGTATTTT. It encodes CSVGRTSGGNTDTQYF.

The V call is TRBV25-1, the J call TRBJ2-3; D remains ambiguous. This CDR3 has 12 residues. V dropped 6 bases and J dropped 1 base, with 5 bases sitting between them. CDR1 and CDR2 from the germline V gene are MGHDK and SYGVNS. CDR3 DNA: TGTGCCAGCAGGGGTGGCACAGATACGCAGTATTTT. Amino acid sequence: CASRGGTDTQYF.

V gene TRBV4-1 combines with J gene TRBJ2-5, with TRBD2 matching over 8 bases. Germline CDR1 MGHRA, CDR2 YSYEKL. With 0 bases clipped from V and 6 bases from J, the junction kept 6 bases outside the gene matches. The CDR3 is 15 residues long. CDR3 region: CASSQDRTSRKTQYF. The CDR3 DNA sequence: TGCGCCAGCAGCCAAGACAGGACTAGCCGGAAGACCCAGTACTTC.

The V and J genes are TRBV7-2 and TRBJ1-6, with 8 bases identical to TRBD1. The CDR3 is 15 residues long. Trimming at V came to 5 bases and at J to 5 bases, leaving 5 bases not matched to a gene. Germline CDR1 is SGHTA and CDR2 is FQGNSA. Written as DNA, the CDR3 is TGTGCCAGCAGCCCTCGGACAGGGAATAATTCACCCCTCCACTTT. It is translated as CASSPRTGNNSPLHF.

The chain is built from TRBV29-1 and TRBJ2-4; D might be TRBD1 (6 bases). The germline V gene has CDR1 SQVTM and CDR2 ANQGSEA. The germline V and J ends were trimmed by 7 bases and 7 bases, with 20 bases remaining between them. The CDR3 covers 14 residues. This CDR3 is CSGTGFEGYNIQYF. The CDR3 DNA is TGCAGCGGAACAGGGTTCGAAGGGTACAACATTCAGTACTTC.

The count of this clone is one. CDR3 loop: CASSQAGEQYF. In DNA, the CDR3 is TGCGCCAGCAGCCAAGCTGGCGAGCAGTACTTC. This chain uses TRBV4-1 with TRBJ2-7, with D uncertain. The CDR3 is 11 residues long. Trimming cost V 1 base and J 6 bases, with 4 bases left between them. Germline V gene sequence: CDR1 MGHRA, CDR2 YSYEKL.